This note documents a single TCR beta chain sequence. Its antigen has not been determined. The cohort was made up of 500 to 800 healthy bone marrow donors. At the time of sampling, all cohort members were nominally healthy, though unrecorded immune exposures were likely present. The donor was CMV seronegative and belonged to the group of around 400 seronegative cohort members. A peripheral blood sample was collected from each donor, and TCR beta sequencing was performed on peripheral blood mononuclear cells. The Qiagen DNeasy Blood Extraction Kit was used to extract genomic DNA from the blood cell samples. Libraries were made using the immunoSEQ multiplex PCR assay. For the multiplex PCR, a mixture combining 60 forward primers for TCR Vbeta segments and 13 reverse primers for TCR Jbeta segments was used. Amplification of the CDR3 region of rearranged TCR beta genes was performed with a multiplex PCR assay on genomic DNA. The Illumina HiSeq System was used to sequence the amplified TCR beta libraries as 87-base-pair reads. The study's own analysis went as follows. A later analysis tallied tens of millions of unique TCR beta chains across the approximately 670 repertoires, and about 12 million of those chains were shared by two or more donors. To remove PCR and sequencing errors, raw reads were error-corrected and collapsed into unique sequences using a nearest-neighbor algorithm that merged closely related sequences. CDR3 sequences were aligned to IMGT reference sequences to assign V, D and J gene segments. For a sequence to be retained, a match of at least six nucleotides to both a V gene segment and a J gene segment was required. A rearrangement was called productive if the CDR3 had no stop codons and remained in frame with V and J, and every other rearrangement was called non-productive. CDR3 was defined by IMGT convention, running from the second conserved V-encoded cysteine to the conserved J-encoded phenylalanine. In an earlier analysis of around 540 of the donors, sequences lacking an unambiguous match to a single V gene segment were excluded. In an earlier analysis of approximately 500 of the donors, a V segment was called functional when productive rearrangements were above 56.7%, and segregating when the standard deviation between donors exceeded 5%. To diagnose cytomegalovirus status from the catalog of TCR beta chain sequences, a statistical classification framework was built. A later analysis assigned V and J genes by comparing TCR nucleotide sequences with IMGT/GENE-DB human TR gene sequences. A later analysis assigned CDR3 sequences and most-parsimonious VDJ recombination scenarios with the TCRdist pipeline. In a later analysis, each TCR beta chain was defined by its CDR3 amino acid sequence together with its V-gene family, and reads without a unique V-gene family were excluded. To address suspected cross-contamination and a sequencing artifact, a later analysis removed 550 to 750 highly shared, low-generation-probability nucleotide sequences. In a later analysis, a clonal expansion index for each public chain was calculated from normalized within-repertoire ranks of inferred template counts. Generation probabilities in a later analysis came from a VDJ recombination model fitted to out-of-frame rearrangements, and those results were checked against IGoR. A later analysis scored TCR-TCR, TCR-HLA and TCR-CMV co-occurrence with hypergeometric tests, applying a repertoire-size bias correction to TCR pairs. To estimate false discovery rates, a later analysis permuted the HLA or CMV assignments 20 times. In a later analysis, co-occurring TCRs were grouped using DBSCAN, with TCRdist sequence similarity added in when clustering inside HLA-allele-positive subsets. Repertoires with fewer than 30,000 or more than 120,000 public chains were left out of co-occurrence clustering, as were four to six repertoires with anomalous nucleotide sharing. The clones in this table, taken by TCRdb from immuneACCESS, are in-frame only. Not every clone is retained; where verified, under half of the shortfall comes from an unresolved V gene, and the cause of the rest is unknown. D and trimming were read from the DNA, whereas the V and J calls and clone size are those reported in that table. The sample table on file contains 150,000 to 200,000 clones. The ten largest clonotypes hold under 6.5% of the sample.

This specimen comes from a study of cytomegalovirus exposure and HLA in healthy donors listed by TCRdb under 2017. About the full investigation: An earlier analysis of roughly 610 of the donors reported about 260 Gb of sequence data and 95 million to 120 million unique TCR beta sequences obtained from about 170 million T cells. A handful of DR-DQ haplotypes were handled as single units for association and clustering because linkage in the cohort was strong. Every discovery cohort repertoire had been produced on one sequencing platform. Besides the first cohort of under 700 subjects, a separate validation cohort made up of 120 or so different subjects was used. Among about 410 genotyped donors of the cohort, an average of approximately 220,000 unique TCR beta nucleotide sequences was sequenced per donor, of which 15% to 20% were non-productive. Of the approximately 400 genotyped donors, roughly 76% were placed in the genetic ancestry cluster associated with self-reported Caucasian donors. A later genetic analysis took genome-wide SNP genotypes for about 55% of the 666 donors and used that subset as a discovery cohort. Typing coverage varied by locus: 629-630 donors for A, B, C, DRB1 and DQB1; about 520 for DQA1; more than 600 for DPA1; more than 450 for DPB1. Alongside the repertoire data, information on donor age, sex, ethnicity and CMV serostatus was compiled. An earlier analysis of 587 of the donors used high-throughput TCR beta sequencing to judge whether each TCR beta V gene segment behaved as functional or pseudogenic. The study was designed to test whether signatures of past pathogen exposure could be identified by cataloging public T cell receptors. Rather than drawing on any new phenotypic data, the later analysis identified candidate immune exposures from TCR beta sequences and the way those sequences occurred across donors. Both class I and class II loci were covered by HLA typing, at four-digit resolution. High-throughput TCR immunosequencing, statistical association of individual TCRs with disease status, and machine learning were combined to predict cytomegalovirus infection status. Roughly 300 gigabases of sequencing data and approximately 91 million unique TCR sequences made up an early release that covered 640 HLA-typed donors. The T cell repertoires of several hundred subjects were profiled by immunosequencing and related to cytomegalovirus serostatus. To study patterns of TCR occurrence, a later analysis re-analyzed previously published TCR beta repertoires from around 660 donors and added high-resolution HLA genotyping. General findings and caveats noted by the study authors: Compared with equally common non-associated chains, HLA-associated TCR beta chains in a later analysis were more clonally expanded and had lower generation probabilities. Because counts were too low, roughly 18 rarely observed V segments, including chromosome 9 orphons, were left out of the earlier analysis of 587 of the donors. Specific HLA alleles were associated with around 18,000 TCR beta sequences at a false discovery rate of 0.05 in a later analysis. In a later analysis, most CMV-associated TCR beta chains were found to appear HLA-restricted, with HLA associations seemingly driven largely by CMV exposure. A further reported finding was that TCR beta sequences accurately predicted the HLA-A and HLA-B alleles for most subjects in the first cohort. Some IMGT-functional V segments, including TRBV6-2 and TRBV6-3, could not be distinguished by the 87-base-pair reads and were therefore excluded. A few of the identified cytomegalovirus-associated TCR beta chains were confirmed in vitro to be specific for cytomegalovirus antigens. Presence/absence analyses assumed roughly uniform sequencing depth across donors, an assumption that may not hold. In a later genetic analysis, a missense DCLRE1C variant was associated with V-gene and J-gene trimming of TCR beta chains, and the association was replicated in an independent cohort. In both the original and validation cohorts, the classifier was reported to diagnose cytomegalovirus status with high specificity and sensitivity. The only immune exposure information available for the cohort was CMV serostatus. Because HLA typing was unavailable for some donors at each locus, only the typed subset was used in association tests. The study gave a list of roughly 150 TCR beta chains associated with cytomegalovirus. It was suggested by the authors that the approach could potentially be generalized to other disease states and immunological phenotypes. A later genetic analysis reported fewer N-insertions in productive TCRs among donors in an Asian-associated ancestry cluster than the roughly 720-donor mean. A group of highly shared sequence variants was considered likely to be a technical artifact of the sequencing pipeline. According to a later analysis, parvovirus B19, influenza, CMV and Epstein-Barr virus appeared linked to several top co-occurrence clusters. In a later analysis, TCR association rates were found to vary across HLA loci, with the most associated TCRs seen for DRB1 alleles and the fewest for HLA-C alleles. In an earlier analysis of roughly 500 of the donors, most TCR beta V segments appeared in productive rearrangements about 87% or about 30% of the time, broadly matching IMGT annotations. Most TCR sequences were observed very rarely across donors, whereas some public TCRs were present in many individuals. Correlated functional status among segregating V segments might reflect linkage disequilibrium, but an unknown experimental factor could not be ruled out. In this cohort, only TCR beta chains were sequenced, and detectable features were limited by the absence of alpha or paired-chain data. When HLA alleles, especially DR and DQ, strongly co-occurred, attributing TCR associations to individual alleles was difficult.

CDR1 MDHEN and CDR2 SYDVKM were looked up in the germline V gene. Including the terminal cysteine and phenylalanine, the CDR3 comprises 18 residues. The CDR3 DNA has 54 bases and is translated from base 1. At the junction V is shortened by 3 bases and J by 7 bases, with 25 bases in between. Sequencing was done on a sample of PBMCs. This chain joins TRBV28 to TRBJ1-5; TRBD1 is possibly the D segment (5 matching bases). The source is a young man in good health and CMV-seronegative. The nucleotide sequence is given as TGTGCCAGCAGTTTTGACTATCGGGCGGGGGAAGTCAACCAGCCCCAGCATTTT. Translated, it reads CASSFDYRAGEVNQPQHF.